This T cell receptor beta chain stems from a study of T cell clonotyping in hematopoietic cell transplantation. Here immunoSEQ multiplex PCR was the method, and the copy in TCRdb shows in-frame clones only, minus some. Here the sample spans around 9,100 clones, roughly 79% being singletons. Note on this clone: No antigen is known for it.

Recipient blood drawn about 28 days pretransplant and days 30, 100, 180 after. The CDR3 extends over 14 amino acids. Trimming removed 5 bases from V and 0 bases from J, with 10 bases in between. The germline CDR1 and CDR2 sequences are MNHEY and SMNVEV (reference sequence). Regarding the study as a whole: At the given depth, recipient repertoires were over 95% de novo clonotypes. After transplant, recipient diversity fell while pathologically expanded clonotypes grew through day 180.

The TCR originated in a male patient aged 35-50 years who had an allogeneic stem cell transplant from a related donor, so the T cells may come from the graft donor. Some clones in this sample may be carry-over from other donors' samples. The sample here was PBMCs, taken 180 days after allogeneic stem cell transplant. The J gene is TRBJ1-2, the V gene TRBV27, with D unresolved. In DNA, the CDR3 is TGTGCCAGCAGTCCCTACACAGCTAACTATGGCTACACCTTC. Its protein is CASSPYTANYGYTF.